This entry lists 29 T cell receptor beta chains sequenced from one sample in a study of post-analysis software for immune sequencing data. Study-wide findings and caveats: TRBV5-6, TRBV5-1 and TRBV20-1 were among a handful of TRBV segments more frequent in patients than controls.

Their antigens remain unidentified. Tagging with unique molecular identifiers was a feature of the TCR beta cDNA libraries. TCRdb reanalysed the PCR reads using MiXCR and keeps one entry per CDR3 protein. This sample has roughly 870,000 distinct CDR3 sequences, with approximately 57% found just once. The sample was blood. The receptors were gathered from a girl aged 5-17 years with multiple sclerosis.

The gene calls are TRBV5-1 and TRBJ1-6; TRBD1 matches 8 bases. CDR1 is SGHRS and CDR2 is YFSETQ in the germline V gene. This CDR3 comprises 15 residues. J gave up 5 bases and V 2 bases, and 3 bases lay outside the gene matches. The CDR3 sequence: CASSFQGQDNSPLHF. In nucleotides, the CDR3 is TGCGCCAGCAGCTTTCAGGGACAGGATAATTCACCCCTCCACTTT.

In this sample, this clonotype turned up a few times. The rearrangement uses TRBV12-5 and TRBJ2-4, with TRBD2 matching over 9 bases. This CDR3 has 17 residues. Trimming took 2 bases from V and 3 from J; bases not matched to a gene: 8. Germline values: CDR1 LGHNT, CDR2 FRNRAP. CDR3 nucleotide sequence: TGTGCTAGTGGTTTGAACGTTAGCGGGAGAGGCAAAAACATTCAGTACTTC. Its translation: CASGLNVSGRGKNIQYF.

Concerning this clonotype: At one end the junction does not follow the germline gene, possibly because of a read error. The chain is built from TRBV7-2 and TRBJ1-5; D call uncertain. The germline V gene encodes CDR1 SGHTA and CDR2 FQGNSA. CDR3 length: 11 residues. CDR3 sequence: CVSSLGGPQHF. The CDR3 DNA follows: TGTGTCAGCAGCTTAGGAGGCCCCCAGCATTTT. Complete variable domain (other parts from reference TRBV7-2 and TRBJ1-5): GAGVSQSPSNKVTEKGKDVELRCDPISGHTALYWYRQSLGQGLEFLIYFQGNSAPDKSGLPSDRFSAERTGGSVSTLTIQRTQQEDSAVYLCVSSLGGPQHFGDGTRLSIL.

The chain couples TRBV10-2 to TRBJ2-5, with D unresolved. CDR1 is WSHSY, CDR2 SAAADI, per germline. V gave up 1 base and J gave up 5 bases, with 14 bases separating them. The CDR3 runs 15 residues. As DNA, the CDR3 is TGCGCCAGCAGTGAGTTGGGAAGGCCTGGGGAGACCCAGTACTTC. It is translated as CASSELGRPGETQYF.

The V call is TRBV7-9, the J call TRBJ2-2; D could derive from TRBD1 or TRBD2 (5 bases each). Trimming pared 5 bases from V and 7 bases from J, leaving 14 bases between. CDR1 SEHNR and CDR2 FQNEAQ come from the germline V gene (reference sequence). The CDR3 runs 14 residues. In DNA, the CDR3 is TGTGCCAGCAGCCAAGGGACCCTCGTCGGGGAGCTGTTTTTT. Residues: CASSQGTLVGELFF.

The DNA of the CDR3 is TGCAGTGCTAGGAAAACAGGGACCGAGCAGTACTTC. Protein: CSARKTGTEQYF. The chain employs TRBV20-1 and TRBJ2-4; D is perhaps TRBD1 (6 bases). The tail of the sequence fits TRBJ2-7 better, so the J call may be wrong. Germline loops: CDR1 DFQATT, CDR2 SNEGSKA (reference sequence). The CDR3 length is 12 residues.

The chain employs TRBV6-5 and TRBJ2-4; D uncertain. The end of the DNA fits TRBJ2-7 better, so the J call may be wrong. CDR1 is MNHEY, CDR2 SVGAGI, per germline. The CDR3 has 13 amino acids. The CDR3 sequence: CASALQLYYEQYF. The DNA of the CDR3 is TGTGCCAGCGCCCTCCAACTTTACTACGAGCAGTACTTC.

This clonotype has just a few counts. Compared with germline, one end of the junction differs, possibly owing to a read error. J is TRBJ1-1 and V is TRBV6-5; no reliable D call. The CDR3 extends over 15 amino acids. Germline CDR1 is MNHEY and CDR2 is SVGAGI. The CDR3 sequence: CAGSPGGGMNTEAFF. CDR3 in DNA: TGTGCCGGCAGTCCGGGTGGAGGGATGAACACCGAAGCTTTCTTT.

This clonotype came up a few times. V usage is TRBV15 and J usage is TRBJ2-7, with 7 bases aligning to TRBD2. V gave up 1 base and J gave up 1 base; unmatched junction bases: 16. Germline CDR1 LNHNV, CDR2 YYDKDF (reference sequence). The CDR3 sequence is 19 residues long. CDR3: CATSRVALRREGRSYEQYF. CDR3 DNA: TGTGCCACCAGCAGAGTGGCTCTTCGCAGGGAGGGCCGGTCCTACGAGCAGTACTTC. Filled out from reference TRBV15 and TRBJ2-7, the complete variable domain reads DAMVIQNPRYQVTQFGKPVTLSCSQTLNHNVMYWYQQKSSQAPKLLFHYYDKDFNNEADTPDNFQSRRPNTSFCFLDIRSPGLGDTAMYLCATSRVALRREGRSYEQYFGPGTRLTVT.

The V gene is TRBV6-5, the J gene TRBJ1-2; tentative D call: TRBD1 (6 bases). CDR1 and CDR2 from the germline V gene are MNHEY and SVGAGI. The V and J ends lost 4 bases and 8 bases respectively, with 20 bases between them. The CDR3 spans 15 residues. DNA for the CDR3: TGTGCCAGCAGTTCCATGCAGGGGCGAACTGGCGGCTACACCTTC. Encoded protein: CASSSMQGRTGGYTF.

The CDR3 DNA reads as TGTGCCAGCAGCTCGGCGAGCGGGAGCGTCTACGAGCAGTACTTC. Translated, it gives CASSSASGSVYEQYF. The genes are TRBV5-5 and TRBJ2-4, with 8 bases identical to TRBD2. The J call is in doubt because the DNA end fits TRBJ2-7 better. The CDR3 covers 15 residues. Germline V gives CDR1 SGHKS, CDR2 YYEKEE (reference sequence).

This clonotype has a handful of counts. V and J are TRBV29-1 and TRBJ2-1; maybe TRBD1 (6 bases). The CDR3 has 12 residues. Trimming removed 6 bases from V and 4 bases from J, with 10 bases in between. Germline lookup yields CDR1 SQVTM and CDR2 ANQGSEA. The CDR3 reads CSVRTEYNEQFF. The CDR3 DNA follows: TGCAGCGTCCGGACAGAATACAATGAGCAGTTCTTC.

The rearrangement links TRBV7-9 to TRBJ2-5, with a possible D match to TRBD1 (5 bases). This CDR3 has 13 residues. Germline V gene data show CDR1 as SEHNR and CDR2 as FQNEAQ (reference sequence). Trimming took off 3 bases at V and 3 bases at J, with 8 bases between the two ends. CDR3 amino acids: CASSFAREETQYF. Here the CDR3 DNA reads TGTGCCAGCAGCTTTGCCAGGGAAGAGACCCAGTACTTC.

The J gene is TRBJ2-1, the V gene TRBV20-1; D uncertain. Trimming shortened V by 1 base and J by 5 bases, and 12 bases separated the two germline ends. The CDR3 sequence is 14 residues long. Germline V gene lookup returns CDR1 DFQATT and CDR2 SNEGSKA (reference sequence). CDR3 residues: CSARGVYRDNEQFF. CDR3 bases: TGCAGTGCTAGAGGTGTGTACCGAGACAATGAGCAGTTCTTC.

This clonotype appeared once. At one end the junction does not follow the germline gene, possibly because of a read error. This rearrangement joins TRBV3-1 to TRBJ1-3; D remains ambiguous. Germline values: CDR1 LGHDT, CDR2 YNNKEL (reference sequence). The CDR3 runs to 14 residues. The CDR3 here is CTSSHYGSGNTIYF. CDR3 bases: TGTACCAGCAGCCACTACGGCTCTGGAAACACCATATATTTT.

The chain couples TRBV7-9 to TRBJ2-5; possibly TRBD2 for D (6 bases). V was pared by 5 bases and J by 11 bases, with 24 bases between. Germline values: CDR1 SEHNR, CDR2 FQNEAQ (reference sequence). This CDR3 is built from 15 residues. The CDR3, as DNA: TGTGCCAGCAGCGATACCGGGACTCCCTCTCGGGAGCAGTACTTC. It translates to CASSDTGTPSREQYF.

The V and J genes are TRBV12-3 or TRBV12-4 and TRBJ2-1; 15 bases fit TRBD2. V shed 6 bases and J 0 bases; nucleotides not matched to a gene: 6. The CDR3 loop spans 18 amino acids. CDR3 bases: TGTGCCAGCAGCCACGGGACTAGCGGGAGGATCTCCTACAATGAGCAGTTCTTC. Protein sequence: CASSHGTSGRISYNEQFF.

The CDR3 protein is CSVGGQATEKLFF. CDR3 nucleotide sequence: TGCAGCGTGGGTGGACAGGCAACTGAAAAACTGTTTTTT. The V gene is TRBV29-1, the J gene TRBJ1-4, with 7 nucleotides matching TRBD1. The V and J ends lost 6 bases and 7 bases, in that order; junction bases with no gene match: 8. The germline V gene has CDR1 SQVTM and CDR2 ANQGSEA. The CDR3 extends over 13 amino acids.

In this sample, this clonotype turned up a few times. The rearrangement links TRBV5-1 to TRBJ2-3; 7 nucleotides match TRBD2. Looked up from germline, CDR1 is SGHRS and CDR2 is YFSETQ. This CDR3 has 14 amino acids. With 3 bases clipped from V and 0 bases from J, the junction kept 1 base outside the gene matches. The CDR3 spells CASSWGLSTDTQYF. The CDR3 DNA follows: TGCGCCAGCAGCTGGGGACTAAGCACAGATACGCAGTATTTT.

The CDR3 protein is CASSLGQGRSSPLHF. For the CDR3, the DNA is TGTGCCAGCAGTTTAGGGCAGGGGCGAAGCTCACCCCTCCACTTT. The V call is TRBV27, the J call TRBJ1-6; possibly TRBD1 for D (6 bases). The CDR3 spans 15 residues. The V end lost 2 bases, the J end lost 10 bases, and 15 bases lay between the germline ends. CDR1 is MNHEY and CDR2 is SMNVEV in the germline V gene (reference sequence).

The chain links TRBV21-1 to TRBJ2-7. TRBV21-1 is a pseudogene. The CDR3 spans 17 residues. CDR3 in DNA: TGTGCCAGCAGAGGACGATTCCTGACCGGTAGCTCCTACGAGCAGTACTTC. Translation: CASRGRFLTGSSYEQYF.

The chain combines TRBV29-1 with TRBJ1-2; D remains ambiguous. CDR1 SQVTM and CDR2 ANQGSEA come from the germline V gene. CDR3 length equals 10 residues. The V and J ends lost 3 bases and 4 bases respectively, with 3 bases between them. This chain's CDR3 is CSVDSYGYTF. The DNA of the CDR3 is TGCAGCGTTGATAGCTATGGCTACACCTTC. Together with reference TRBV29-1 and TRBJ1-2, the CDR3 gives the full variable domain: SAVISQKPSRDICQRGTSLTIQCQVDSQVTMMFWYRQQPGQSLTLIATANQGSEATYESGFVIDKFPISRPNLTFSTLTVSNMSPEDSSIYLCSVDSYGYTFGSGTRLTVV.

The chain is built from TRBV7-2 and TRBJ2-4; tentatively, D is TRBD1 (5 bases). The better agreement between TRBJ2-7 and the DNA end casts doubt on the J call. The CDR3 is 15 residues long. The germline V gene has CDR1 SGHTA and CDR2 FQGNSA. CDR3 amino acids: CASSLEGQGHYEQYF. CDR3 bases: TGTGCCAGCAGCTTAGAGGGCCAGGGCCACTACGAGCAGTACTTC.

For this clonotype: One base away lies a much larger clone, so this may be a sequencing read error. J is TRBJ1-1 and V is TRBV20-1, with TRBD1 matching over 7 bases. Germline CDR1 and CDR2: DFQATT and SNEGSKA (reference sequence). This CDR3 comprises 15 residues. V lost 1 base, J lost 4 bases, and 9 bases stayed unmatched. DNA for the CDR3: TGCAGTGCTAGAGCGGCAGGGGGTATGGGCACTGAAGCTTTCTTT. Translated: CSARAAGGMGTEAFF.

The rearrangement links TRBV12-3 or TRBV12-4 to TRBJ2-7; 7 bases agree with TRBD2. V gave up 6 bases and J gave up 5 bases; unmatched junction bases: 10. The CDR3 runs to 14 residues. DNA of the CDR3: TGTGCCAGCAGCAAAGGGAGGGCCTATAACGAGCAGTACTTC. This translates into CASSKGRAYNEQYF.

V usage is TRBV20-1 and J usage is TRBJ2-7; unclear D gene. V was cut by 3 bases and J by 6 bases, with 18 bases left in between. Germline V gene data show CDR1 as DFQATT and CDR2 as SNEGSKA (reference sequence). The CDR3 contains 14 residues. The CDR3 region is CSASALSARGEQYF. CDR3 coding DNA: TGCAGTGCTAGCGCCTTGAGTGCCCGAGGCGAGCAGTACTTC.

The chain is built from TRBV29-1 and TRBJ2-5, with D possibly matching TRBD2 (6 bases). Germline values: CDR1 SQVTM, CDR2 ANQGSEA. The CDR3 sequence is 13 residues long. The V end lost 6 bases, the J end lost 11 bases, and 22 bases lay between the germline ends. CDR3 DNA: TGCAGCGTGAATAGCGGAGGCGGGGATGAGCAGTACTTC. Its protein is CSVNSGGGDEQYF. The full variable domain, with the rest looked up from reference TRBV29-1 and TRBJ2-5, is SAVISQKPSRDICQRGTSLTIQCQVDSQVTMMFWYRQQPGQSLTLIATANQGSEATYESGFVIDKFPISRPNLTFSTLTVSNMSPEDSSIYLCSVNSGGGDEQYFGPGTRLLVL.

The CDR3 loop is CSARDIQGGPPDSPLHF. DNA of the CDR3: TGCAGTGCTAGGGACATTCAGGGTGGGCCCCCTGATTCACCCCTCCACTTT. The chain is built from TRBV20-1 and TRBJ1-6; D possibly corresponds to TRBD1 (5 bases). Trimming stripped 3 bases from V and 8 bases from J, with 23 bases between. CDR3 length equals 17 residues. The V gene's germline CDR1 is DFQATT and CDR2 SNEGSKA (reference sequence).

This clonotype was seen only once. The junction and the germline gene differ at one end; a read error may be behind it. V gene TRBV27 combines with J gene TRBJ1-6, with D unclear. The CDR3 totals 14 residues. The germline gives CDR1 MNHEY, CDR2 SMNVEV (reference sequence). The CDR3 DNA is TGTGCCAGCAGTTTCGGGGATTCTAATTCACCTCTCCACTTT. Its protein is CASSFGDSNSPLHF.